The 23 T cell receptor beta chains below come from one sample, sequenced in a study of tumor and adjacent non-tumor tissue in lung cancer. This sample's RNA came from whole unsorted tissue. TCRbeta libraries were built with three rounds of nested PCR, modified from ARM-PCR. One entry per CDR3 protein results from TCRdb running MiXCR on the multiplex PCR reads. The table lists some 99,000 distinct CDR3 sequences, roughly 80% of them singletons. Specimen: lung tumor tissue. These receptor sequences come from a woman aged 55-69 years with non-small cell lung cancer.

The chain combines TRBV20-1 with TRBJ2-7; D is uncertain. The CDR3 has 12 residues. From germline, CDR1 is DFQATT and CDR2 SNEGSKA (reference sequence). The V end lost 5 bases, the J end lost 0 bases, and 8 bases lay between the germline ends. The CDR3 here is CSAADCSYEQYF. CDR3 coding DNA: TGCAGTGCTGCGGATTGCTCCTACGAGCAGTACTTC.

The chain links TRBV12-3 or TRBV12-4 to TRBJ2-2; a possible D gene is TRBD1 (5 bases). The V end lost 2 bases, the J end lost 5 bases, and 15 bases lay between the germline ends. CDR3 length: 16 amino acids. CDR3 nucleotides: TGTGCCAGCAGTTTAAAGACAGAGGTTAAGACCGGGGAGCTGTTTTTT. Translated, it gives CASSLKTEVKTGELFF.

In regard to this clonotype: A much bigger clone sits one base away, suggesting this may be a read error. The CDR3 does not close with the conserved phenylalanine or tryptophan, likely indicating a read error. The chain combines TRBV20-1 with TRBJ2-1; D unclear. Germline lookup yields CDR1 DFQATT and CDR2 SNEGSKA (reference sequence). This CDR3 contains 14 residues. Trimming removed 4 bases from V and 0 bases from J, with 10 bases in between. The CDR3, as DNA: TGCAGTGCTATATCTTCTAGCTCCTACAATGAGCAGTTCTCC. Amino acids: CSAISSSSYNEQFS.

About this clonotype: Possible read error: a much larger clone is one base away. CDR3 residues: CATSESRVAHTYEQYF. Written as DNA, the CDR3 is TGTGCCACCAGTGAGTCGAGGGTGGCTCATACCTACGAGCAGTACTTC. The chain links TRBV10-3 to TRBJ2-7; a weak D match, TRBD2 (5 bases). The CDR3 contains 16 residues. Germline CDR1 reads ENHRY; CDR2 reads SYGVKD.

Comment on this clonotype: Mismatch with germline at one junction end may stem from a read error. CDR3 amino acids: CSVEFAVGTTNTGQLFF. The CDR3 DNA is TGCAGCGTTGAATTTGCGGTAGGGACAACGAACACCGGGCAGCTGTTTTTT. This chain uses TRBV29-1 with TRBJ2-2, with D perhaps TRBD1 (6 bases). CDR3 length: 17 residues. Per the germline V gene, CDR1 is SQVTM and CDR2 is ANQGSEA.

V is TRBV6-5 and J is TRBJ2-5; 8 bases are a match to TRBD2. Germline trimming cut 7 bases from V and 7 bases from J; bases unmatched to any gene: 17. The CDR3 consists of 16 residues. Germline V lookup: CDR1 MNHEY, CDR2 SVGAGI. CDR3 amino acids: CASMGSQTSARATQYF. CDR3 sequence (DNA): TGTGCCAGCATGGGCAGCCAGACTAGCGCGAGGGCGACCCAGTACTTC.

This clonotype was seen at least ten times. The chain combines TRBV6-1 with TRBJ1-4, with 9 bases identical to TRBD1. The ends lost 6 bases at V and 8 bases at J; junction bases unmatched: 7. Germline V gives CDR1 MNHNS, CDR2 SASEGT. The CDR3 has 14 residues. The CDR3 region is CASRKGQGREKLFF. Written as DNA, the CDR3 is TGTGCCAGCAGGAAGGGACAGGGTCGGGAAAAACTGTTTTTT.

This clonotype was detected only once. At one boundary the junction diverges from the germline segment, which might be a read error. The gene calls are TRBV11-2 and TRBJ1-1; D is unresolved. This CDR3 spans 16 amino acids. Germline V gene data show CDR1 as SGHAT and CDR2 as FQNNGV. The CDR3 DNA reads TGTGTCAGCAGCTTAGGGCTAGGGAAAAGGAACACTGAACCTTTCTTT. Translating it yields CVSSLGLGKRNTEPFF.

In its sample, this clonotype was seen once. A single base separates this from a much larger clone, so it may be a read error. V and J are TRBV6-2 or TRBV6-3 and TRBJ2-1; weak D call: TRBD2 (5 bases). From germline, CDR1 is MNHEY and CDR2 SVGEGT. V dropped 7 bases and J dropped 7 bases, with 17 bases sitting between them. The CDR3 has 14 residues. CDR3 sequence: CASNTESRRNEQFF. DNA for the CDR3: TGTGCCAGCAATACAGAGAGCAGGAGGAATGAGCAGTTCTTC.

This sequence joins TRBV5-6 and TRBJ1-1; D gene unclear. Germline CDR1 reads SGHDT; CDR2 reads YYEEEE. This CDR3 spans 15 amino acids. The V and J ends lost 4 bases and 6 bases respectively, with 19 bases between them. The CDR3 DNA sequence: TGTGCCAGCAGCCGCGGTGGGAGAGGGCTTGCTGAAGCTTTCTTT. It specifies CASSRGGRGLAEAFF.

About this clonotype: The conserved final phenylalanine or tryptophan is absent from the CDR3, which likely points to a read error. This sequence joins TRBV6-5 and TRBJ2-1; 8 nucleotides agree with TRBD1. Germline CDR1 MNHEY, CDR2 SVGAGI. This CDR3 is built from 16 residues. In DNA, the CDR3 is TGTGCCAACAGTTACTATGCTGGGCAGGGGGCAGATGAGCAGTTCATC. Amino acid sequence: CANSYYAGQGADEQFI.

The CDR3 DNA follows: TGTGCCAGCAGCTCTCAAGGGCGGCAAGCAGACTATGGCTACACCTTC. It encodes CASSSQGRQADYGYTF. The chain uses TRBV7-9 and TRBJ1-2; unclear D gene. Germline loops: CDR1 SEHNR, CDR2 FQNEAQ (reference sequence). V was cut by 4 bases and J by 3 bases, with 18 bases left in between. This CDR3 contains 16 residues.

On this clonotype: Relative to the germline gene, one junction end is altered; a read error may explain this. V usage is TRBV11-2 and J usage is TRBJ2-5, with a weak D call TRBD2 (6 bases). The CDR3 totals 15 residues. CDR1 and CDR2 from the germline V gene are SGHAT and FQNNGV. The CDR3 sequence is CASRTGVAVGEPQNF. DNA of the CDR3: TGTGCCAGCAGGACCGGTGTAGCGGTAGGCGAGCCCCAGAACTTC.

A remark on this clonotype: A much bigger clone sits one base away, suggesting this may be a read error. The chain has TRBV6-5 and TRBJ2-2; 7 bases line up with TRBD2. Germline V gives CDR1 MNHEY, CDR2 SVGAGI. The CDR3 is 12 amino acids. The CDR3 sequence is CASSYGGRELLF. CDR3 DNA: TGTGCCAGCAGTTACGGGGGGAGGGAGCTGTTATTT.

This clonotype was picked up one time. One end of the junction is discordant with germline, which a read error may explain. The rearrangement links TRBV6-2 or TRBV6-3 to TRBJ1-3; weak D call: TRBD1 (6 bases). This CDR3 has 16 amino acids. From germline, CDR1 is MNHEY and CDR2 SVGEGT. CDR3 region: CASSYGVWTAGNTLYF. In DNA, the CDR3 is TGTGCCAGCAGTTACGGTGTCTGGACAGCTGGAAACACCTTATATTTT.

This chain links TRBV11-2 with TRBJ1-5; D is unclear. Germline CDR1 and CDR2: SGHAT and FQNNGV. The CDR3 loop spans 13 amino acids. Trimming pared 4 bases from V and 7 bases from J, leaving 11 bases between. CDR3 DNA: TGTGCCAGCAGCTCCCAGAAAGGCCAGCCCCAGCATTTT. Protein product: CASSSQKGQPQHF.

As for this clonotype: This may stem from a read error, because a much larger clone lies one nucleotide away. The J gene is TRBJ2-3, the V gene TRBV6-1; D tentatively fits TRBD1 or TRBD2 (6 bases each). The CDR3 has 17 residues. The germline V gene encodes CDR1 MNHNS and CDR2 SASEGT. V lost 2 bases and J lost 4, with 19 bases in between. The CDR3 sequence: CASSEPFRRGAADTQYF. CDR3 DNA: TGTGCCAGCAGTGAACCGTTTCGAAGGGGGGCCGCAGATACGCAGTATTTT.

The DNA of the CDR3 is TGCGCCAGCAGCCAAGAAGGTAGCTGTGTGAATGAGCAGTTCTTC. Protein sequence: CASSQEGSCVNEQFF. The genes are TRBV4-3 and TRBJ2-1; D is uncertain. Trimming stripped 0 bases from V and 7 bases from J, with 13 bases between. CDR3 size: 15 residues. In germline, CDR1 is LGHNA, CDR2 YSLEER.

This clonotype was observed a handful of times. At one end, the junction sequence differs from germline, possibly due to a read error. The genes are TRBV11-2 and TRBJ2-7, with 12 nucleotides matching TRBD2. The length of the CDR3 is 15 residues. Germline V gene lookup returns CDR1 SGHAT and CDR2 FQNNGV. This CDR3 is CASSYETSGSCEQYF. CDR3 nucleotides: TGTGCCAGCAGCTACGAGACTAGCGGGAGCTGCGAGCAATACTTC.

As regards this clonotype: This may be a read error: a much more frequent sequence differs by one nucleotide. The V call is TRBV4-3, the J call TRBJ2-2, with 7 bases identical to TRBD2. CDR3 length: 15 amino acids. Germline CDR1 is LGHNA and CDR2 is YSLEER. The CDR3 DNA sequence: TGCGCCAGCAGCCCTGCTGGCGGGAGAATCGGGGAGCAGTTTTTT. Protein: CASSPAGGRIGEQFF.

Regarding this clonotype: Mismatch with germline at one junction end may stem from a read error. This rearrangement joins TRBV5-4 to TRBJ1-6; maybe TRBD1 (5 bases). The CDR3 has 15 residues. Germline V gene data show CDR1 as SGHNT and CDR2 as YYREEE (reference sequence). CDR3 DNA: TGTGCCAACAGCTTGGATGACAGAGATCATTCACCCCTTCACTTT. It is translated as CANSLDDRDHSPLHF.

In its sample, this clonotype was seen a few times. A read error may explain this, as a much larger clone is one base away. The V and J genes are TRBV10-1 and TRBJ2-7; 11 bases are shared with TRBD2. Germline loops: CDR1 WNHNN, CDR2 SYGVQD (reference sequence). The CDR3 covers 13 residues. In DNA form, the CDR3 reads TGCGTCAGTAGCGGGAGGGCCAACAGCGAGCAGTACTTC. Its translation is CVSSGRANSEQYF.

With respect to this clonotype: This may arise from a read error, as a much more abundant clone is one base away. The chain couples TRBV7-2 to TRBJ2-7; TRBD2 might be the D (6 bases). The CDR3 sequence is 14 residues long. With 5 bases removed from V and 2 bases from J, the gap between germline ends came to 13 bases. Germline values: CDR1 SGHTA, CDR2 FQGNSA. CDR3: CASSPGGPAYEQYF. The CDR3 DNA follows: TGTGCCAGCAGCCCCGGGGGACCGGCCTACGAGCAGTACTTC.